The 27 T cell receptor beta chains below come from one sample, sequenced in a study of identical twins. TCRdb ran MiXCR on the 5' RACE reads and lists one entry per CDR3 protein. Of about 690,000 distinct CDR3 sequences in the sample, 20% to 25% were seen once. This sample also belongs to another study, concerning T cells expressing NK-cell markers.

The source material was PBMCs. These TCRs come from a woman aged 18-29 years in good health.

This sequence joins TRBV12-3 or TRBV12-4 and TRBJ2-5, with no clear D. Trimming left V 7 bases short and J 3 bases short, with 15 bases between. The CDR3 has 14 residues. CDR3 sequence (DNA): TGTGCCAGCACTAAAGACTTACCCAAAGAGACCCAGTACTTC. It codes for CASTKDLPKETQYF.

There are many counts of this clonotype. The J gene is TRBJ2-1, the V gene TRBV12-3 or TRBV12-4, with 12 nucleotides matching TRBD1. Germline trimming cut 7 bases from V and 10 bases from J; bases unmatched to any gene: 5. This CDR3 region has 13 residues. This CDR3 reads CASTWDRGQEQFF. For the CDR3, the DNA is TGTGCCAGCACCTGGGACAGGGGGCAGGAGCAGTTCTTC.

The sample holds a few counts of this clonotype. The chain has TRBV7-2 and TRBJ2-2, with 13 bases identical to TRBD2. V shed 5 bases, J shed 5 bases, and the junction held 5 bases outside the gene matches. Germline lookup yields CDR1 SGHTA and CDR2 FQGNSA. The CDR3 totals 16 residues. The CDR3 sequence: CASSRGLAGRTGELFF. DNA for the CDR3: TGTGCCAGCAGCCGGGGACTAGCGGGAAGGACCGGGGAGCTGTTTTTT.

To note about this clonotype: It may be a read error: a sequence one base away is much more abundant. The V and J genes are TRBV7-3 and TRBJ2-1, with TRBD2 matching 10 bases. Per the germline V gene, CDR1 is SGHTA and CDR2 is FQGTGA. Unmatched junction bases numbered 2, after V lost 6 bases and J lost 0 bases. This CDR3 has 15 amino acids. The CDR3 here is CASRVAGGSYNEQFF. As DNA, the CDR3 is TGTGCCAGCAGGGTAGCGGGGGGCTCCTACAATGAGCAGTTCTTC.

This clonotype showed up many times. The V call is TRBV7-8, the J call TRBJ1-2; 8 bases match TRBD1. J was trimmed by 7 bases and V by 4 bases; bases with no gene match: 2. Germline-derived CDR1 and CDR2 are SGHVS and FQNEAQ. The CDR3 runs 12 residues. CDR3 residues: CASSYDRGGYTF. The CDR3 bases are TGTGCCAGCAGCTATGACAGGGGTGGCTACACCTTC.

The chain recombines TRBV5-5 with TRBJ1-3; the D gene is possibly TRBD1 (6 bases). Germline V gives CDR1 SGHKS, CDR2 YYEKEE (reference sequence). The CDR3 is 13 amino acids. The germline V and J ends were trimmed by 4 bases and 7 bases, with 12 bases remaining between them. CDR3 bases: TGTGCCAGCAGCATCTCAACAGGGAACACCATATATTTT. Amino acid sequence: CASSISTGNTIYF.

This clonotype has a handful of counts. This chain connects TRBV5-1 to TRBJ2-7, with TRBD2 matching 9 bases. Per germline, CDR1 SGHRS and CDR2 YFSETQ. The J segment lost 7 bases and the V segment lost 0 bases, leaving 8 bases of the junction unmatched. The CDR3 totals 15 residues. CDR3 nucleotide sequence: TGCGCCAGCAGCTTGGATATACTAGCGGGTTTAGAGCAGTACTTC. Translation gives CASSLDILAGLEQYF.

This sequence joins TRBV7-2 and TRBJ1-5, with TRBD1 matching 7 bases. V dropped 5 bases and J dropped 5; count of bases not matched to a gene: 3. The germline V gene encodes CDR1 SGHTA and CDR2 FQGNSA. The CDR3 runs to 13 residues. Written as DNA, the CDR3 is TGTGCCAGCAGCCCGACAGGGCATCAGCCCCAGCATTTT. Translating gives CASSPTGHQPQHF.

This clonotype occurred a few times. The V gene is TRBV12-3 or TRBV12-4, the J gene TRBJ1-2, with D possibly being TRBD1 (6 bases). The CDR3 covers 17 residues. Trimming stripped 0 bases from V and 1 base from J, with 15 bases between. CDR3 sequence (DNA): TGTGCCAGCAGTTTAGCGATCGTAAGGACAGATAACTATGGCTACACCTTC. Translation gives CASSLAIVRTDNYGYTF.

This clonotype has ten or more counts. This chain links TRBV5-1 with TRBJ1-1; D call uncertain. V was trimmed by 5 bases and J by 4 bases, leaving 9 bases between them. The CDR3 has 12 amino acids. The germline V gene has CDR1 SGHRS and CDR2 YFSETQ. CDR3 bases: TGCGCCAGCAGGGTGGGTGGCACTGAAGCTTTCTTT. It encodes CASRVGGTEAFF.

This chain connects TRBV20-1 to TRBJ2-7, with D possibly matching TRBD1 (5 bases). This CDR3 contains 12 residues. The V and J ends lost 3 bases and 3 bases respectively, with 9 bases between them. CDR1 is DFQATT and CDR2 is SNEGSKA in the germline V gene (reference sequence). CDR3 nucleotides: TGCAGTGCTAGTGTACAGGACTACGAGCAGTACTTC. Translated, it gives CSASVQDYEQYF.

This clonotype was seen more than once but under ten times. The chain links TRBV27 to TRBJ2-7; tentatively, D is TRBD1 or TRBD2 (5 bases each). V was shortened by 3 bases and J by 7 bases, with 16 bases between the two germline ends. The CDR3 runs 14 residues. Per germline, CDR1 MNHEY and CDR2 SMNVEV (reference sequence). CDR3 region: CASSFLGPPLEQYF. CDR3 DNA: TGTGCCAGCAGTTTCCTGGGACCGCCCCTGGAGCAGTACTTC.

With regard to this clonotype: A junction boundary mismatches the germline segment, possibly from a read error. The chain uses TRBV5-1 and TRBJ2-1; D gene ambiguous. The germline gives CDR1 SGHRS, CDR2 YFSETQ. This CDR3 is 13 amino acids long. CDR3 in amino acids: CASILVAYNEQFF. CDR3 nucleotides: TGCGCCAGCATCTTGGTGGCCTACAATGAGCAGTTCTTC.

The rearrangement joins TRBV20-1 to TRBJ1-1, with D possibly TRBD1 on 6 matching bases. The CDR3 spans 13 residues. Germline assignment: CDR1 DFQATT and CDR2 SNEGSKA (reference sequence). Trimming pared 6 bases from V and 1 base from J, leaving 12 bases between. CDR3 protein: CSATGQWNTEAFF. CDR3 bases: TGCAGTGCCACGGGACAATGGAACACTGAAGCTTTCTTT.

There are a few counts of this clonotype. The CDR3 here is CASSLETGNYGYTF. The CDR3 coding sequence is TGTGCCAGCAGCTTAGAGACGGGAAACTATGGCTACACCTTC. This rearrangement joins TRBV7-9 to TRBJ1-2; D unclear. The CDR3 is 14 residues long. Germline CDR1 is SEHNR and CDR2 is FQNEAQ (reference sequence). Trimming took off 1 base at V and 2 bases at J, with 8 bases between the two ends.

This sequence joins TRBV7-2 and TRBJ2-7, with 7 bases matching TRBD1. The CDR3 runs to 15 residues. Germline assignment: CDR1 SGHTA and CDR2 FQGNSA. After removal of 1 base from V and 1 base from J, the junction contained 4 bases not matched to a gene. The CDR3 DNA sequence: TGTGCCAGCAGCTTAGTTGTCAGGGGGTCCTACGAGCAGTACTTC. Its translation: CASSLVVRGSYEQYF.

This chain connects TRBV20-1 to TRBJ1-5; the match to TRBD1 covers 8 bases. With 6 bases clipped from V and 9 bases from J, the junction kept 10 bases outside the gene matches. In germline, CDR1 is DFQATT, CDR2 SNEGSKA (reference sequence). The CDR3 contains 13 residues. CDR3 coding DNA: TGCAGTGCGGCCGACAGGGGAGAGGCGCCCCAGCATTTT. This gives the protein CSAADRGEAPQHF.

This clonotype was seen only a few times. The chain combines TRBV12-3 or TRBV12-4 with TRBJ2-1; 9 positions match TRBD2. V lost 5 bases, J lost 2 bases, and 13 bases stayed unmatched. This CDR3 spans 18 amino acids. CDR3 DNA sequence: TGTGCCAGCAGTCTCGCCAGAGGCGGGAGGGGCGCCTACAATGAGCAGTTCTTC. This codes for CASSLARGGRGAYNEQFF.

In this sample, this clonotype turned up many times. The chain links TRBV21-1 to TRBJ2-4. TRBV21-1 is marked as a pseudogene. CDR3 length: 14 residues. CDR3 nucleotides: TGTGCCAGCAGCACAGGGGAAACCAAAAACATTCAGTACTTC. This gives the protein CASSTGETKNIQYF.

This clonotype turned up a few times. Here the CDR3 DNA reads TGTGCCAGTAGTCGGGCGGAGAAAGCTTTCTTT. This sequence encodes CASSRAEKAFF. This chain links TRBV19 with TRBJ1-1; D is uncertain. Trimming removed 5 bases from V and 9 bases from J, with 10 bases in between. Germline CDR1 and CDR2: LNHDA and SQIVND (reference sequence). The length of the CDR3 is 11 residues.

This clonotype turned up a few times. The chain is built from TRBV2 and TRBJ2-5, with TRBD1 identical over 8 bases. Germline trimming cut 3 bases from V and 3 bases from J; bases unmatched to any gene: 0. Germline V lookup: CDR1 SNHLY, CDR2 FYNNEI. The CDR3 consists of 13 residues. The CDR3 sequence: CASSEDREETQYF. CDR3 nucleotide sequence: TGTGCCAGCAGTGAGGACAGGGAAGAGACCCAGTACTTC.

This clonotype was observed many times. The CDR3 protein is CASSLFGTEAFF. The CDR3 DNA follows: TGTGCCAGCAGCTTGTTCGGGACTGAAGCTTTCTTT. The rearrangement links TRBV5-6 to TRBJ1-1; D is undetermined. This CDR3 comprises 12 residues. Deletions cut 1 base from V and 5 bases from J, with 6 bases between. Germline V gives CDR1 SGHDT, CDR2 YYEEEE.

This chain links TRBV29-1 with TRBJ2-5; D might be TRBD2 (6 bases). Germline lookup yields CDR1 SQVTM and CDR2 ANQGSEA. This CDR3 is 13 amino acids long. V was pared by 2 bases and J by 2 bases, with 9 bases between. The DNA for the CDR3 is TGCAGCGTTGAATCGGAGGGTCAAGAGACCCAGTACTTC. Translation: CSVESEGQETQYF.

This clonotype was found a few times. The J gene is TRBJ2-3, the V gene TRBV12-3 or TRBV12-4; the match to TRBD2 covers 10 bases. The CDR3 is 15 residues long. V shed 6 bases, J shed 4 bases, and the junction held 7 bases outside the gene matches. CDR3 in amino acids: CASSFLAGDADTQYF. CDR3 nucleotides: TGTGCCAGCAGCTTCCTAGCGGGAGATGCAGATACGCAGTATTTT.

Here the CDR3 DNA reads TGTGCCAGCAGCGTGACAGGGCTCCAAGAGACCCAGTACTTC. Translated: CASSVTGLQETQYF. The V and J genes are TRBV7-7 and TRBJ2-5; 7 bases match TRBD1. Germline CDR1 SSHAT, CDR2 FNYEAQ (reference sequence). The CDR3 totals 14 residues. Unmatched junction bases numbered 4, after V lost 5 bases and J lost 1 base.

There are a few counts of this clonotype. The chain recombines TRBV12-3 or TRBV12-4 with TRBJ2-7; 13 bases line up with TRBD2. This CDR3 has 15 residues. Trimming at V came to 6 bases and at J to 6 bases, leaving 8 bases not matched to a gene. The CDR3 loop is CASRGLAGVPSEQYF. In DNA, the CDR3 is TGTGCCAGCAGAGGACTAGCGGGAGTACCCAGCGAGCAGTACTTC.

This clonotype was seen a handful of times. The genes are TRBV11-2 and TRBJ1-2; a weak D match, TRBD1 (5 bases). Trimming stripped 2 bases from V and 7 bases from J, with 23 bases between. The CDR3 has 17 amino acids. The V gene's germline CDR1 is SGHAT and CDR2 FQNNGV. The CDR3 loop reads CASSLIYSGRSVGGYTF. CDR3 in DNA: TGTGCCAGCAGCTTAATCTACTCGGGACGATCAGTGGGTGGCTACACCTTC. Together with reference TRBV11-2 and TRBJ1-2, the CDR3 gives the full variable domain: EAGVAQSPRYKIIEKRQSVAFWCNPISGHATLYWYQQILGQGPKLLIQFQNNGVVDDSQLPKDRFSAERLKGVDSTLKIQPAKLEDSAVYLCASSLIYSGRSVGGYTFGSGTRLTVV.